At least ten counts were recorded for the clone carrying this T cell receptor beta chain. The record originates from a study of human T cells and chemical hapten exposure. Study information: 0.01% DPC was applied to the upper back in patch tests, which were read at 6 days. Cases of alopecia areata, totalis or universalis occurred in a predominantly female patient group.

TCRdb itself ran the RACE reads through MiXCR, one entry per CDR3 protein. The top ten clones hold under 5% of a sample with some 60,000 distinct CDR3 sequences, approximately 10% of them seen once. Trimming took 2 bases from V and 2 from J, leaving 8 bases between them. Germline CDR1 is MNHEY and CDR2 is SVGEGT. This CDR3 is built from 14 residues. The time point: pre-sensitization, week 0. Treatment: therapeutic diphenylcyclopropenone sensitization with weekly scalp DPC. Investigators collected blood before applying each patch test. This rearrangement joins TRBV6-2 or TRBV6-3 to TRBJ2-3, with D maybe TRBD2 (5 bases). This sequence was found in a middle-aged woman with alopecia areata. Some clones in this sample may be carry-over from other donors' samples. The sequencing used whole blood, collected in connection with sensitization to the hapten diphenylcyclopropenone (DPC). The CDR3 sequence: CASSYQRYTDTQYF. The DNA for the CDR3 is TGTGCCAGCAGTTACCAGCGGTACACAGATACGCAGTATTTT.